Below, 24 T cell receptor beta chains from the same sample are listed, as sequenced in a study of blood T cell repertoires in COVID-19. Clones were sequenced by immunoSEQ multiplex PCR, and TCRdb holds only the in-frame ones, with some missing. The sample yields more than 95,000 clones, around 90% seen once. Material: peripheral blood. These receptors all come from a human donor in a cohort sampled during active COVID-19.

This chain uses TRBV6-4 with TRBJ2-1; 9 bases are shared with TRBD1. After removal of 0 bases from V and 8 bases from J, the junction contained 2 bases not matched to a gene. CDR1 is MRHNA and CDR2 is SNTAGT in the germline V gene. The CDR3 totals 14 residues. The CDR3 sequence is CASSDSTGGDEQFF. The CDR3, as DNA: TGTGCCAGCAGTGACTCAACAGGGGGCGATGAGCAGTTCTTC.

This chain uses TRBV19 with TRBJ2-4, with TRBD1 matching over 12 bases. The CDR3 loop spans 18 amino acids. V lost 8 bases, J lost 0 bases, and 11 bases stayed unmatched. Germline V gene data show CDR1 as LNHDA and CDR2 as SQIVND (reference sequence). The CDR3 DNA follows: TGTGCCAGTGATCCGGGACAGGGGGCCCCTTTAGCCAAAAACATTCAGTACTTC. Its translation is CASDPGQGAPLAKNIQYF.

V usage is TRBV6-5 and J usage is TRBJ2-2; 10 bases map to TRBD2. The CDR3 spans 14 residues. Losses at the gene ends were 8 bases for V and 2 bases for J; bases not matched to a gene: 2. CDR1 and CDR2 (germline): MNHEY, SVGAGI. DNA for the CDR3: TGTGCCAGCTTACTAGCGGGAAACACCGGGGAGCTGTTTTTT. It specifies CASLLAGNTGELFF.

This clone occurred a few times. The chain's CDR3 is CASSLNWGSGGNQPQHF. CDR3 DNA sequence: TGTGCCAGCAGCCTAAATTGGGGGAGCGGGGGCAATCAGCCCCAGCATTTT. The gene calls are TRBV7-2 and TRBJ1-5, with a weak D call TRBD1 (5 bases). The CDR3 has 17 residues. CDR1 and CDR2 (germline): SGHTA, FQGNSA. Trimming stripped 5 bases from V and 2 bases from J, with 19 bases between. Using reference TRBV7-2 and TRBJ1-5 for the parts outside the CDR3, the full variable domain is GAGVSQSPSNKVTEKGKDVELRCDPISGHTALYWYRQSLGQGLEFLIYFQGNSAPDKSGLPSDRFSAERTGGSVSTLTIQRTQQEDSAVYLCASSLNWGSGGNQPQHFGDGTRLSIL.

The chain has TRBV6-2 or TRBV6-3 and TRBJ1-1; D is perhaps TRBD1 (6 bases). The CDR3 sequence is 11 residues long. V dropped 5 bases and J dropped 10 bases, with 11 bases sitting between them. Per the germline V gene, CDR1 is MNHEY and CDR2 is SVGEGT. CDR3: CASSQGTTAFF. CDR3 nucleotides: TGTGCCAGCAGTCAAGGGACAACAGCTTTCTTT.

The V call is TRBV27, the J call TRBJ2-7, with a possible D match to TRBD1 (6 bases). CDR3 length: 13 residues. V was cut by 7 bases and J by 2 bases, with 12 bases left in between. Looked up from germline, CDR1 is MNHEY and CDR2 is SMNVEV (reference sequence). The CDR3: CASKGAGAYEQYF. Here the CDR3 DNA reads TGTGCCAGCAAAGGGGCAGGGGCCTACGAGCAGTACTTC.

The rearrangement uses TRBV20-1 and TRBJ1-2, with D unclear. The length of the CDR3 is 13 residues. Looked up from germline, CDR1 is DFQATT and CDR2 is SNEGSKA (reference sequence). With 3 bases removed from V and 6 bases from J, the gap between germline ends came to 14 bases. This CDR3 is CSASPRVRDGYTF. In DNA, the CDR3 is TGCAGTGCTAGTCCCCGGGTACGGGATGGCTACACCTTC.

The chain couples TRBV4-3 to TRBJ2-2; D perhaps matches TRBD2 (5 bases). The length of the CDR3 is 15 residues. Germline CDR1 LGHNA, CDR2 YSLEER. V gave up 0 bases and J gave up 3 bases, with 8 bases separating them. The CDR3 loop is CASSQDGVYTGELFF. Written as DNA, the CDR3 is TGCGCCAGCAGCCAAGACGGGGTTTACACCGGGGAGCTGTTTTTT.

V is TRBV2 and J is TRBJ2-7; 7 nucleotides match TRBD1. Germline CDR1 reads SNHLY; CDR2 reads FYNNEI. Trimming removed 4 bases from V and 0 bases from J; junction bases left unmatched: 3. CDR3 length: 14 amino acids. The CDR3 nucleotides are TGTGCCAGCAGTGTACAGGGGAGCTCCTACGAGCAGTACTTC. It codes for CASSVQGSSYEQYF. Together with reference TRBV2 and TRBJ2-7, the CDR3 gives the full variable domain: EPEVTQTPSHQVTQMGQEVILRCVPISNHLYFYWYRQILGQKVEFLVSFYNNEISEKSEIFDDQFSVERPDGSNFTLKIRSTKLEDSAMYFCASSVQGSSYEQYFGPGTRLTVT.

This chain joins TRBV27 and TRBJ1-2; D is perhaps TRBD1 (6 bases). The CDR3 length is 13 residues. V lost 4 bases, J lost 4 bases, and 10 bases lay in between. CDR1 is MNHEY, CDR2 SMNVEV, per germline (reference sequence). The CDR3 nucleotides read TGTGCCAGCAGTTCTGGGGACATCTATGGCTACACCTTC. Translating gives CASSSGDIYGYTF.

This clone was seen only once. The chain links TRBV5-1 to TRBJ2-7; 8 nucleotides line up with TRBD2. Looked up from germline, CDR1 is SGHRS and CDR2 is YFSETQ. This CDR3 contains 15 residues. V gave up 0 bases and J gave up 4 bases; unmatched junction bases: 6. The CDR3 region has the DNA TGCGCCAGCAGCTTGGTCTTAGCGGGATCATACGAGCAGTACTTC. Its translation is CASSLVLAGSYEQYF.

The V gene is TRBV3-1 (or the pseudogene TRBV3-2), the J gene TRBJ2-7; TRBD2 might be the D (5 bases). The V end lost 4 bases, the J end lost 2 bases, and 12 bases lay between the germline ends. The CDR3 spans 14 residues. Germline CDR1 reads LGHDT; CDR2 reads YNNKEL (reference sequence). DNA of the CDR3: TGTGCCAGCAGCCCTGGACTGCATACCTACGAGCAGTACTTC. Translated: CASSPGLHTYEQYF.

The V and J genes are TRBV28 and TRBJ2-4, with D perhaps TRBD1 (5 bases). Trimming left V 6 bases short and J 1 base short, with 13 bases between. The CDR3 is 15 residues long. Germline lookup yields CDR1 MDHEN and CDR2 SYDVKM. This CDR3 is CASRIQGIAKNIQYF. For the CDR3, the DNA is TGTGCCAGCAGAATCCAGGGCATCGCCAAAAACATTCAGTACTTC.

The CDR3 is CASSPGVRGTEAFF. In nucleotides, the CDR3 is TGTGCCAGCAGCCCAGGCGTCAGGGGGACTGAAGCTTTCTTT. The chain employs TRBV11-3 and TRBJ1-1, with 7 positions matching TRBD1. Germline-derived CDR1 and CDR2 are SGHNT and YENEEA. With V trimmed by 5 bases and J by 5 bases, 8 bases remained unmatched. The CDR3 is made up of 14 amino acids.

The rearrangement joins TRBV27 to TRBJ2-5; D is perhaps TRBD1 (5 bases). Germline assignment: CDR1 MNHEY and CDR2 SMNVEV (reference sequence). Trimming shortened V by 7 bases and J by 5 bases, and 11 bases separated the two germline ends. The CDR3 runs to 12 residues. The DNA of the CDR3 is TGTGCCAGCAAGGCAGGGTCCGAGACCCAGTACTTC. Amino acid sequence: CASKAGSETQYF.

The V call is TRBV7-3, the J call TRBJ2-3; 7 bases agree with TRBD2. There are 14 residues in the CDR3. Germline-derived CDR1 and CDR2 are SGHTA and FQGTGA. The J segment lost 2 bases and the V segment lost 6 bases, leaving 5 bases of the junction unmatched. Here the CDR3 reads CASSLGGFTDTQYF. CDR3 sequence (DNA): TGTGCCAGCAGTTTGGGGGGGTTCACAGATACGCAGTATTTT.

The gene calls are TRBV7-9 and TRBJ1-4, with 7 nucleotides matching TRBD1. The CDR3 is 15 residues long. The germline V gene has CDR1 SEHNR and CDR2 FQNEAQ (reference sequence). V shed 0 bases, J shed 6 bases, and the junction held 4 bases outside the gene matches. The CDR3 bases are TGTGCCAGCAGCTTAGCCGACAGGGCCTATGAAAAACTGTTTTTT. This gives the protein CASSLADRAYEKLFF.

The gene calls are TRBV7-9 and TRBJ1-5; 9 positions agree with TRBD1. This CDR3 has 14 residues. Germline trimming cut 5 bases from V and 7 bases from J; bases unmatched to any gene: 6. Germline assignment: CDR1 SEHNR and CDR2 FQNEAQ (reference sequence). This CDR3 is CASSRTGEVQPQHF. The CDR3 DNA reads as TGTGCCAGCAGCCGGACAGGGGAGGTGCAGCCCCAGCATTTT. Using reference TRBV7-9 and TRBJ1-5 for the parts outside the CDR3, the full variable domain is DTGVSQNPRHKITKRGQNVTFRCDPISEHNRLYWYRQTLGQGPEFLTYFQNEAQLEKSRLLSDRFSAERPKGSFSTLEIQRTEQGDSAMYLCASSRTGEVQPQHFGDGTRLSIL.

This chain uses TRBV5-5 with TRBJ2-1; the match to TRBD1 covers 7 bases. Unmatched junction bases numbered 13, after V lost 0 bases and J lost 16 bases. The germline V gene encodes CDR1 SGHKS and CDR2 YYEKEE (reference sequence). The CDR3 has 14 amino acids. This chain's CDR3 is CASSLEDRLLVGFF. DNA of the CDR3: TGTGCCAGCAGCTTGGAGGACAGGTTGCTGGTCGGATTCTTC.

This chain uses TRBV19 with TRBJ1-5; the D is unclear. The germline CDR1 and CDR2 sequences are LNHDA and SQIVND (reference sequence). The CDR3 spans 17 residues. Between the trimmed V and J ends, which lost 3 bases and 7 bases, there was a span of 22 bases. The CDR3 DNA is TGTGCCAGTAGTATTGAGGCTATGGCAGCTCCGGAACAGCCCCAGCATTTT. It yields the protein CASSIEAMAAPEQPQHF. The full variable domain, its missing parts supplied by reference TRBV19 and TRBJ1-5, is DGGITQSPKYLFRKEGQNVTLSCEQNLNHDAMYWYRQDPGQGLRLIYYSQIVNDFQKGDIAEGYSVSREKKESFPLTVTSAQKNPTAFYLCASSIEAMAAPEQPQHFGDGTRLSIL.

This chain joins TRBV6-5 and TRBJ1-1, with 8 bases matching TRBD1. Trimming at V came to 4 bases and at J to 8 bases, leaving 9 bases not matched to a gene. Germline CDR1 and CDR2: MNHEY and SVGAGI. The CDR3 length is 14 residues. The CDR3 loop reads CASSSNQGAREAFF. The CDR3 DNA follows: TGTGCCAGCAGTTCCAATCAGGGGGCTCGCGAAGCTTTCTTT.

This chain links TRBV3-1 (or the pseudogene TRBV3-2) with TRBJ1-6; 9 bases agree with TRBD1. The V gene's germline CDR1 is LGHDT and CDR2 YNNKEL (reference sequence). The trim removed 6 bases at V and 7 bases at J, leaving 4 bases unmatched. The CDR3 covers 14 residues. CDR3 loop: CASRGQGGNSPLHF. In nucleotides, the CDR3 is TGTGCCAGCAGGGGACAGGGAGGAAATTCACCCCTCCACTTT.

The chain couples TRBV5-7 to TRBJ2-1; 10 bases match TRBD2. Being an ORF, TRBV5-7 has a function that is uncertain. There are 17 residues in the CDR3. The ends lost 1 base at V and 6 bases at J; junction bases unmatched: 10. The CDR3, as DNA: TGTGCCAGCAGCTTGAAGGTTCTAGCGGGAGAAGGCAATGAGCAGTTCTTC. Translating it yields CASSLKVLAGEGNEQFF.

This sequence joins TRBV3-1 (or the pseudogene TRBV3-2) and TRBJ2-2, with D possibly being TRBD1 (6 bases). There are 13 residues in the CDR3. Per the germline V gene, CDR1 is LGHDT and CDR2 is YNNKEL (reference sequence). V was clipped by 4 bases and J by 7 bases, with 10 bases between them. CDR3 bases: TGTGCCAGCAGCCTTGGGACACTCGGGGAGCTGTTTTTT. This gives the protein CASSLGTLGELFF.